The next 30 T cell receptor beta chains were all read from a single sample in a study of T-cell reconstitution after alpha-beta-depleted transplantation in children. Unique molecular identifiers were incorporated into the prepared TCRbeta library. MiXCR, applied by TCRdb to the PCR reads, yields one record per CDR3 protein. This table has some 26,000 distinct CDR3 sequences, roughly a sixth appearing once. This sample comprised PBMCs, mostly from graft donor cells, obtained 60 days after TCRalphabeta/CD19-depleted stem cell transplant. These receptors were collected from a male patient aged 2-15 years who had a stem cell transplant for acute lymphoblastic leukemia, so the T cells may come from the graft donor.

V and J are TRBV10-2 and TRBJ1-1; D is undetermined. V lost 4 bases and J lost 0, with 6 bases in between. This CDR3 contains 13 residues. Germline CDR1 reads WSHSY; CDR2 reads SAAADI. DNA for the CDR3: TGCGCCAGCAGTGCTCGTATGAACACTGAAGCTTTCTTT. Translation: CASSARMNTEAFF.

The table lists this clonotype with many counts. The rearrangement links TRBV4-2 to TRBJ2-7, with 7 bases matching TRBD2. V gave up 2 bases and J gave up 5 bases; unmatched junction bases: 12. The CDR3 totals 16 residues. Germline assignment: CDR1 LGHNA and CDR2 YNFKEQ. The CDR3 DNA reads TGTGCCAGCAGCCAATCACAGACTAGCCATATCAACGAGCAGTACTTC. Residues: CASSQSQTSHINEQYF.

The table lists this clonotype with a few counts. The J gene is TRBJ2-5, the V gene TRBV5-1; 7 bases line up with TRBD1. Germline trimming cut 0 bases from V and 5 bases from J; bases unmatched to any gene: 16. CDR3 length: 18 residues. Looked up from germline, CDR1 is SGHRS and CDR2 is YFSETQ. DNA for the CDR3: TGCGCCAGCAGCTTGGCCTTAGGGGGCCCGTTAGAAACCGAGACCCAGTACTTC. As protein: CASSLALGGPLETETQYF.

The rearrangement joins TRBV29-1 to TRBJ2-1; tentatively, D is TRBD2 (5 bases). CDR1 and CDR2 (germline): SQVTM, ANQGSEA. Trimming pared 3 bases from V and 0 bases from J, leaving 18 bases between. The CDR3 runs to 17 residues. The CDR3 loop reads CSVDMGFSARSYNEQFF. The CDR3, as DNA: TGCAGCGTTGATATGGGGTTTAGCGCCCGCTCCTACAATGAGCAGTTCTTC.

The chain employs TRBV18 and TRBJ1-1; D may be TRBD1 (5 bases). From germline, CDR1 is KGHSH and CDR2 LQKENI. CDR3 length: 15 residues. The V end was cut by 6 bases, the J end by 0 bases, with 14 bases between. The CDR3 DNA sequence: TGTGCCAGCTCCCGTGAGGGGTTCTTGAACACTGAAGCTTTCTTT. Protein sequence: CASSREGFLNTEAFF.

V and J are TRBV10-1 and TRBJ2-1, with D possibly TRBD1 on 6 matching bases. Trimming pared 1 base from V and 5 bases from J, leaving 15 bases between. Germline V gene data show CDR1 as WNHNN and CDR2 as SYGVQD (reference sequence). This CDR3 is built from 16 residues. In nucleotides, the CDR3 is TGCGCCAGCAGTGAGTATGTTACAGGGATGGACAATGAGCAGTTCTTC. It is translated as CASSEYVTGMDNEQFF.

In this sample, this clonotype turned up many times. This rearrangement joins TRBV7-2 to TRBJ1-4; D not resolved. Germline V gene lookup returns CDR1 SGHTA and CDR2 FQGNSA. This CDR3 has 13 residues. The germline V and J ends were trimmed by 1 base and 10 bases, with 10 bases remaining between them. CDR3 sequence reads: CASSLGRSGKLFF. The DNA of the CDR3 is TGTGCCAGCAGCTTAGGCAGGAGTGGAAAACTGTTTTTT.

The sample holds many counts of this clonotype. CDR3 sequence: CSASLPGYDYEQYF. The CDR3 nucleotides read TGCAGTGCTAGTCTTCCGGGCTACGACTACGAGCAGTACTTC. The V call is TRBV20-1, the J call TRBJ2-7; no clear D. Germline V lookup: CDR1 DFQATT, CDR2 SNEGSKA (reference sequence). The germline V and J ends were trimmed by 3 bases and 3 bases, with 15 bases remaining between them. This CDR3 contains 14 residues.

This rearrangement joins TRBV19 to TRBJ2-4; a weak D match, TRBD1 (5 bases). Between the trimmed V and J ends, which lost 7 bases and 0 bases, there was a span of 10 bases. The CDR3 sequence is 14 residues long. Looked up from germline, CDR1 is LNHDA and CDR2 is SQIVND (reference sequence). The CDR3 sequence is CASKDSLAKNIQYF. CDR3 nucleotide sequence: TGTGCCAGTAAAGACAGTCTAGCCAAAAACATTCAGTACTTC.

This clonotype was picked up many times. The chain recombines TRBV7-8 with TRBJ2-5, with D possibly TRBD2 on 5 matching bases. V lost 7 bases and J 4 bases, leaving 16 bases between the germline ends. The CDR3 consists of 14 residues. Per germline, CDR1 SGHVS and CDR2 FQNEAQ. CDR3 residues: CASNGAWESETQYF. The CDR3 DNA is TGTGCCAGCAACGGAGCCTGGGAGTCAGAGACCCAGTACTTC. Complete variable domain (other parts from reference TRBV7-8 and TRBJ2-5): GAGVSQSPRYKVAKRGQDVALRCDPISGHVSLFWYQQALGQGPEFLTYFQNEAQLDKSGLPSDRFFAERPEGSVSTLKIQRTQQEDSAVYLCASNGAWESETQYFGPGTRLLVL.

Details on this clonotype: A much larger clone is a single base away; this may be a read error. This chain joins TRBV29-1 and TRBJ2-6, with D uncertain. Germline V CDR1 and CDR2: SQVTM, ANQGSEA. The V end was cut by 4 bases, the J end by 4 bases, with 5 bases between. The CDR3 extends over 12 amino acids. CDR3 protein: CSVGRGANVLTF. Written as DNA, the CDR3 is TGCAGCGTTGGACGGGGGGCCAACGTCCTGACTTTC.

This clonotype appeared a few times. CDR3 in amino acids: CASSEARLAGTTDTQYF. The CDR3 region has the DNA TGTGCCAGCAGTGAAGCACGGCTAGCGGGGACCACAGATACGCAGTATTTT. This chain uses TRBV2 with TRBJ2-3, with 9 bases matching TRBD2. V gave up 0 bases and J gave up 2 bases; unmatched junction bases: 6. CDR3 length: 17 residues. The germline gives CDR1 SNHLY, CDR2 FYNNEI.

The chain couples TRBV20-1 to TRBJ2-1; 11 bases map to TRBD1. The trim removed 7 bases at V and 8 bases at J, leaving 10 bases unmatched. This CDR3 has 14 residues. Germline CDR1 and CDR2: DFQATT and SNEGSKA (reference sequence). CDR3 DNA: TGCAGTGTTACACCGGGACAGGGGGTGTATGAGCAGTTCTTC. It translates to CSVTPGQGVYEQFF.

This clonotype was observed many times. The rearrangement joins TRBV24-1 to TRBJ2-3, with TRBD2 matching over 7 bases. The ends lost 0 bases at V and 1 base at J; junction bases unmatched: 6. This CDR3 is 17 amino acids long. Germline V gene lookup returns CDR1 KGHDR and CDR2 SFDVKD. CDR3 sequence: CATSDLLQRGGTDTQYF. CDR3 coding DNA: TGTGCCACCAGTGATTTGCTCCAGCGGGGTGGCACAGATACGCAGTATTTT.

This clonotype appeared once. In DNA, the CDR3 is TGTGCCAGCTGCTGGCACAGCAGCTTACTAGGCGGAGAGACCCAGTACTTC. Translating it yields CASCWHSSLLGGETQYF. This chain uses TRBV7-9 with TRBJ2-5; maybe TRBD2 (5 bases). Germline assignment: CDR1 SEHNR and CDR2 FQNEAQ (reference sequence). CDR3 length: 17 residues. V lost 8 bases and J lost 4, with 26 bases in between.

This clonotype appeared many times. The chain employs TRBV12-3 or TRBV12-4 and TRBJ1-2; maybe TRBD1 (5 bases). The V and J ends lost 6 bases and 0 bases respectively, with 5 bases between them. The CDR3 extends over 12 amino acids. Here the CDR3 DNA reads TGTGCCAGCAGGACAGCTAACTATGGCTACACCTTC. Encoded protein: CASRTANYGYTF.

This clonotype was counted many times. The chain has TRBV15 and TRBJ2-1; D perhaps matches TRBD2 (7 bases). V lost 4 bases and J 3 bases, leaving 19 bases between the germline ends. Germline lookup yields CDR1 LNHNV and CDR2 YYDKDF (reference sequence). The CDR3 extends over 17 amino acids. The chain's CDR3 is CATSTPPAGDYYNEQFF. The CDR3 DNA reads TGTGCCACCAGCACACCCCCGGCAGGGGACTACTACAATGAGCAGTTCTTC.

This clonotype was observed a few times. The chain uses TRBV30 and TRBJ1-5; D is perhaps TRBD1 (6 bases). Trimming left V 4 bases short and J 7 bases short, with 11 bases between. The CDR3 is made up of 12 amino acids. Germline V gives CDR1 GTSNPN, CDR2 SVGIG (reference sequence). The CDR3 coding sequence is TGTGCCTGGAACAGGGATGTCCAGCCCCAGCATTTT. Its protein product is CAWNRDVQPQHF. Looking up the rest from reference TRBV30 and TRBJ1-5 gives the full variable domain: SQTIHQWPATLVQPVGSPLSLECTVEGTSNPNLYWYRQAAGRGLQLLFYSVGIGQISSEVPQNLSASRPQDRQFILSSKKLLLSDSGFYLCAWNRDVQPQHFGDGTRLSIL.

The chain couples TRBV5-6 to TRBJ2-1; D possibly corresponds to TRBD2 (6 bases). This CDR3 is built from 12 residues. Trimming pared 3 bases from V and 13 bases from J, leaving 14 bases between. Germline V gene data show CDR1 as SGHDT and CDR2 as YYEEEE. The CDR3: CASSWLTSSQFF. The CDR3 DNA reads TGTGCCAGCAGCTGGCTGACTAGTAGTCAGTTCTTC.

This clonotype was seen at least ten times. As DNA, the CDR3 is TGTGCCAGCAGTGATAATAGCAATCAGCCCCAGCATTTT. Protein product: CASSDNSNQPQHF. This chain links TRBV2 with TRBJ1-5; the D is unclear. The CDR3 length is 13 residues. Germline V gene lookup returns CDR1 SNHLY and CDR2 FYNNEI. Between the trimmed V and J ends, which lost 3 bases and 0 bases, there was a span of 3 bases. The entire variable domain, with the rest obtained from reference TRBV2 and TRBJ1-5, is as follows: EPEVTQTPSHQVTQMGQEVILRCVPISNHLYFYWYRQILGQKVEFLVSFYNNEISEKSEIFDDQFSVERPDGSNFTLKIRSTKLEDSAMYFCASSDNSNQPQHFGDGTRLSIL.

Written as DNA, the CDR3 is TGCAGTGCTAGTGGCGGCTTCCGCACAGATACGCAGTATTTT. Its translation is CSASGGFRTDTQYF. The chain links TRBV20-1 to TRBJ2-3; no clear D. Germline lookup yields CDR1 DFQATT and CDR2 SNEGSKA (reference sequence). Trimming removed 3 bases at V and 1 base at J, with 11 bases between. The CDR3 is made up of 14 amino acids.

The genes are TRBV3-1 and TRBJ1-6; TRBD1 agrees at 8 bases. The CDR3 runs to 15 residues. V lost 11 bases to trimming and J lost 8 bases; unmatched junction nucleotides: 14. Germline-derived CDR1 and CDR2 are LGHDT and YNNKEL (reference sequence). DNA for the CDR3: TGTGCCTCCAGCCAGGGGGCAGGTTTAGATTCACCCCTCCACTTT. It yields the protein CASSQGAGLDSPLHF. Together with reference TRBV3-1 and TRBJ1-6, the CDR3 gives the full variable domain: DTAVSQTPKYLVTQMGNDKSIKCEQNLGHDTMYWYKQDSKKFLKIMFSYNNKELIINETVPNRFSPKSPDKAHLNLHINSLELGDSAVYFCASSQGAGLDSPLHFGNGTRLTVT.

This clonotype was recorded at least ten times. The V gene is TRBV12-3 or TRBV12-4, the J gene TRBJ2-1, with TRBD2 matching over 12 bases. The CDR3 is 15 residues long. With V trimmed by 3 bases and J by 6 bases, 3 bases remained unmatched. As DNA, the CDR3 is TGTGCCAGCAGTTTCTCTAGCGGGGGGGCCAATGAGCAGTTCTTC. Translating gives CASSFSSGGANEQFF.

This clonotype was picked up many times. This rearrangement joins TRBV7-9 to TRBJ2-7; weak D call: TRBD2 (6 bases). V shed 5 bases and J shed 7 bases, with 15 bases lying between them. CDR3 length: 13 amino acids. Germline lookup yields CDR1 SEHNR and CDR2 FQNEAQ (reference sequence). The CDR3 here is CASSVSEGGEQYF. CDR3 nucleotide sequence: TGTGCCAGCAGCGTGTCGGAGGGTGGAGAGCAGTACTTC.

This chain's CDR3 is CATQGTIHTEAFF. CDR3 in DNA: TGTGCCACCCAAGGGACGATCCACACTGAAGCTTTCTTT. The rearrangement joins TRBV15 to TRBJ1-1, with a tentative D call TRBD1 (5 bases). V dropped 8 bases and J dropped 3 bases, with 13 bases sitting between them. The CDR3 covers 13 residues. The germline gives CDR1 LNHNV, CDR2 YYDKDF (reference sequence).

This clonotype was detected ten times or more. This rearrangement joins TRBV20-1 to TRBJ2-1; 12 nucleotides match TRBD2. Per the germline V gene, CDR1 is DFQATT and CDR2 is SNEGSKA (reference sequence). The V segment lost 2 bases and the J segment 5 bases; nucleotides outside the gene matches: 10. This CDR3 has 17 amino acids. In DNA form, the CDR3 reads TGCAGTGCTAGATCCCCAACCACTAGCGGGGGGAACAATGAGCAGTTCTTC. The encoded protein is CSARSPTTSGGNNEQFF.

This clonotype was detected many times. This chain links TRBV7-2 with TRBJ2-5; TRBD2 agrees at 10 bases. Germline V gene lookup returns CDR1 SGHTA and CDR2 FQGNSA. CDR3 size: 15 residues. The ends lost 3 bases at V and 6 bases at J; junction bases unmatched: 7. CDR3 sequence (DNA): TGTGCCAGCAGCTTGAGCGGGGGGGCGGTAAAGACCCAGTACTTC. Amino acids: CASSLSGGAVKTQYF.

This clonotype was counted only a few times. Here the CDR3 DNA reads TGTGCCATCAAAACCGGGGATATGAACACTGAAGCTTTCTTT. Encoded protein: CAIKTGDMNTEAFF. The V call is TRBV10-3, the J call TRBJ1-1; D gene ambiguous. V gave up 7 bases and J gave up 0 bases, with 12 bases separating them. Germline loops: CDR1 ENHRY, CDR2 SYGVKD. This CDR3 has 14 amino acids.

This clonotype was seen a handful of times. The chain couples TRBV7-2 to TRBJ1-6; D uncertain. V lost 3 bases to trimming and J lost 8 bases, with 11 bases between them. Germline CDR1 is SGHTA and CDR2 is FQGNSA. The CDR3 is 14 amino acids. The CDR3 bases are TGTGCCAGCAGCTTTGGCTCCCAGTATTCACCCCTCCACTTT. Residues: CASSFGSQYSPLHF. Based on the CDR3 plus reference TRBV7-2 and TRBJ1-6, the full variable domain is GAGVSQSPSNKVTEKGKDVELRCDPISGHTALYWYRQSLGQGLEFLIYFQGNSAPDKSGLPSDRFSAERTGGSVSTLTIQRTQQEDSAVYLCASSFGSQYSPLHFGNGTRLTVT.

Of note for this clonotype: At one end, the junction sequence differs from germline, possibly due to a read error. The chain combines TRBV4-2 with TRBJ1-6, with D unresolved. This CDR3 is built from 14 residues. CDR1 is LGHNA and CDR2 is YNFKEQ in the germline V gene. CDR3 residues: CAISPGHYNSPLHF. In DNA, the CDR3 is TGTGCCATCAGCCCCGGGCACTATAATTCACCCCTCCACTTT.